The present entry profiles one T cell receptor (beta chain) with its context. Its antigen remains unknown. This sample was taken from a study of T cell responses to AZD1222 COVID-19 vaccine. Study-wide results and caveats: All repertoire sampling was performed exclusively after the peak T cell response.

Profiled with immunoSEQ multiplex PCR; TCRdb holds only in-frame clones, not every one. The sample contains 90,000 to 120,000 clones, about 90% of which appear only once. Here the sequenced sample was peripheral blood, taken on day 0 of AZD1222 vaccination. The TCR originated in an adult in good health.

CDR3 sequence reads: CASSTGTLHEQYF. The CDR3 coding sequence is TGTGCCAGCAGCACCGGGACACTACACGAGCAGTACTTC. The J gene is TRBJ2-7, the V gene TRBV7-9, with D possibly matching TRBD1 (6 bases). V lost 5 bases, J lost 5 bases, and 13 bases lay in between. Germline assignment: CDR1 SEHNR and CDR2 FQNEAQ (reference sequence). This CDR3 contains 13 residues.